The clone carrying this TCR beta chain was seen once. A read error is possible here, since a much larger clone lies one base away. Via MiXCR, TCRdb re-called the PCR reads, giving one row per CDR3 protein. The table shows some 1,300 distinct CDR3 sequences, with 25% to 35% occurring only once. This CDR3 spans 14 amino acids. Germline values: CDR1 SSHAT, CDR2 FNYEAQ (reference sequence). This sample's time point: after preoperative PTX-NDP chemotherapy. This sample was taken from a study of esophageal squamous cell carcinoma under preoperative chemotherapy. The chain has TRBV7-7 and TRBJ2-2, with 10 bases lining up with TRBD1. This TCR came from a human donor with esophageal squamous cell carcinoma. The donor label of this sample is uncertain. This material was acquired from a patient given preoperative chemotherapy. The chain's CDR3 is CASSLGQGDWELFF. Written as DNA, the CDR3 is TGTGCTAGCAGCTTAGGACAGGGGGACTGGGAGCTGTTTTTT.